The 29 T cell receptor beta chains below all came from one sample that was sequenced in a study of blood T cell repertoires in COVID-19. Measured with immunoSEQ multiplex PCR; TCRdb has only the in-frame clones, and not every one. The profile shows some 260,000 clones, more than 60% of them singletons. The sample consisted of peripheral blood. The receptors come from a woman in her thirties or forties with active or convalescent COVID-19.

In this sample, this clone turned up a few times. This chain links TRBV5-1 with TRBJ2-4; 10 bases match TRBD1. The germline V gene has CDR1 SGHRS and CDR2 YFSETQ. The CDR3 contains 14 residues. V trimming: 4 bases; J trimming: 7 bases; junction bases outside the gene matches: 5. CDR3 region: CASSPGQGRNIQYF. Written as DNA, the CDR3 is TGCGCCAGCAGCCCGGGACAGGGGAGGAACATTCAGTACTTC.

The chain carries TRBV15 and TRBJ1-3; the D gene is possibly TRBD1 (5 bases). The germline V gene has CDR1 LNHNV and CDR2 YYDKDF (reference sequence). The V end lost 5 bases, the J end lost 0 bases, and 11 bases lay between the germline ends. CDR3 length: 15 amino acids. DNA of the CDR3: TGTGCCACCAGCCGACAGCAGACCTCTGGAAACACCATATATTTT. It translates to CATSRQQTSGNTIYF.

The V gene is TRBV7-2, the J gene TRBJ1-2; D may be TRBD1 (5 bases). Germline V gives CDR1 SGHTA, CDR2 FQGNSA. Trimming removed 5 bases from V and 7 bases from J, with 14 bases in between. The length of the CDR3 is 13 residues. CDR3 coding DNA: TGTGCCAGCAGCCCCCAGGGAATTAGTGGCTACACCTTC. Protein sequence: CASSPQGISGYTF.

This clone was recorded once. The rearrangement uses TRBV5-1 and TRBJ1-2, with no clear D. The germline CDR1 and CDR2 sequences are SGHRS and YFSETQ. The CDR3 has 14 residues. The V and J ends lost 0 bases and 3 bases respectively, with 9 bases between them. The CDR3 coding sequence is TGCGCCAGCAGCTTGGCTGGGAGGGACTATGGCTACACCTTC. It yields the protein CASSLAGRDYGYTF. The full variable domain, completed using reference TRBV5-1 and TRBJ1-2, is KAGVTQTPRYLIKTRGQQVTLSCSPISGHRSVSWYQQTPGQGLQFLFEYFSETQRNKGNFPGRFSGRQFSNSRSEMNVSTLELGDSALYLCASSLAGRDYGYTFGSGTRLTVV.

This chain connects TRBV7-2 to TRBJ1-4, with 7 positions matching TRBD1. V lost 1 base to trimming and J lost 6 bases; unmatched junction nucleotides: 5. CDR3 length: 15 amino acids. Per germline, CDR1 SGHTA and CDR2 FQGNSA. In DNA form, the CDR3 reads TGTGCCAGCAGCTTAGTAGCAGGGGGTGATGAAAAACTGTTTTTT. Translation gives CASSLVAGGDEKLFF.

This chain joins TRBV27 and TRBJ2-2, with 15 bases identical to TRBD2. Trimming at V came to 5 bases and at J to 3 bases, leaving 13 bases not matched to a gene. Germline lookup yields CDR1 MNHEY and CDR2 SMNVEV (reference sequence). This CDR3 has 20 amino acids. The CDR3 nucleotides are TGTGCCAGCAGTCCCCGGACTAGCGGGGGGGGACTCTTCTACACCGGGGAGCTGTTTTTT. Translation gives CASSPRTSGGGLFYTGELFF.

This clone was seen a single time. The chain couples TRBV5-1 to TRBJ1-6; TRBD1 agrees at 7 bases. In germline, CDR1 is SGHRS, CDR2 YFSETQ. The CDR3 is 17 amino acids. V was clipped by 0 bases and J by 4 bases; unmatched bases: 7. This CDR3 is CASSLAPPGQYNSPLHF. The CDR3, as DNA: TGCGCCAGCAGCTTGGCCCCTCCGGGACAGTATAATTCACCCCTCCACTTT.

The chain couples TRBV5-1 to TRBJ2-6; D might be TRBD1 (7 bases). Germline V lookup: CDR1 SGHRS, CDR2 YFSETQ. Trimming removed 6 bases at V and 0 bases at J, with 13 bases between. The CDR3 runs to 16 residues. In DNA form, the CDR3 reads TGCGCCAGCACGCAGGGGGGCCTCTCTGGGGCCAACGTCCTGACTTTC. Protein product: CASTQGGLSGANVLTF.

A single count supports this clone. CDR3 sequence (DNA): TGTGCCAGCAGTTTCCAGGTAGACGAGCAGTACTTC. It yields the protein CASSFQVDEQYF. The chain links TRBV6-2 or TRBV6-3 to TRBJ2-7; D gene ambiguous. The CDR3 length is 12 residues. Germline V gene lookup returns CDR1 MNHEY and CDR2 SVGEGT. Trimming took 4 bases from V and 5 from J, leaving 9 bases between them.

This clone was seen more than once but under ten times. CDR3 amino acids: CASSIGQFNQPQHF. The CDR3 DNA reads TGTGCCAGTAGTATAGGGCAGTTCAATCAGCCCCAGCATTTT. V and J are TRBV19 and TRBJ1-5; no definite D call. Germline values: CDR1 LNHDA, CDR2 SQIVND (reference sequence). V lost 1 base and J 3 bases, leaving 7 bases between the germline ends. This CDR3 is 14 amino acids long.

The DNA for the CDR3 is TGCGCCAGCAGCTTCCAGGGCCGGGAGGATACGCAGTATTTT. Protein: CASSFQGREDTQYF. The chain employs TRBV5-1 and TRBJ2-3; possible D gene TRBD2, 6 bases. Germline V lookup: CDR1 SGHRS, CDR2 YFSETQ. Trimming removed 2 bases from V and 6 bases from J, with 13 bases in between. The CDR3 length is 14 residues.

The CDR3 loop is CASSRMPANTGELFF. CDR3 in DNA: TGCGCCAGCAGCCGCATGCCGGCGAACACCGGGGAGCTGTTTTTT. The chain couples TRBV5-1 to TRBJ2-2; D is unclear. There are 15 residues in the CDR3. From germline, CDR1 is SGHRS and CDR2 YFSETQ. V dropped 4 bases and J dropped 0 bases, with 10 bases sitting between them. Variable domain in full (rest from reference TRBV5-1 and TRBJ2-2): KAGVTQTPRYLIKTRGQQVTLSCSPISGHRSVSWYQQTPGQGLQFLFEYFSETQRNKGNFPGRFSGRQFSNSRSEMNVSTLELGDSALYLCASSRMPANTGELFFGEGSRLTVL.

This clone was picked up one time. This chain connects TRBV19 to TRBJ1-5; 7 bases line up with TRBD1. V trimming: 6 bases; J trimming: 3 bases; junction bases outside the gene matches: 5. The CDR3 length is 14 residues. The germline V gene encodes CDR1 LNHDA and CDR2 SQIVND (reference sequence). CDR3 region: CASRGDSPNQPQHF. Here the CDR3 DNA reads TGTGCCAGTAGAGGGGACAGCCCCAATCAGCCCCAGCATTTT.

The V gene is TRBV3-1 (or the pseudogene TRBV3-2), the J gene TRBJ2-7; 8 positions match TRBD1. Germline CDR1 LGHDT, CDR2 YNNKEL (reference sequence). Losses at the gene ends were 4 bases for V and 4 bases for J; bases not matched to a gene: 15. The CDR3 extends over 17 amino acids. CDR3: CASSPNPGQAVGYEQYF. The CDR3 DNA reads as TGTGCCAGCAGCCCGAATCCGGGACAGGCGGTGGGGTACGAGCAGTACTTC.

The J gene is TRBJ1-6, the V gene TRBV3-1 (or the pseudogene TRBV3-2); D possibly corresponds to TRBD1 (6 bases). Germline V gives CDR1 LGHDT, CDR2 YNNKEL (reference sequence). V gave up 4 bases and J gave up 0 bases, with 13 bases separating them. The CDR3 length is 17 residues. The CDR3 is CASSLLNRASYNSPLHF. The CDR3 nucleotides are TGTGCCAGCAGCCTACTCAACAGGGCCTCCTATAATTCACCCCTCCACTTT.

J is TRBJ1-1 and V is TRBV11-2; 7 positions agree with TRBD1. The germline V gene has CDR1 SGHAT and CDR2 FQNNGV. This CDR3 has 15 amino acids. V was pared by 4 bases and J by 0 bases, with 5 bases of the junction left unmatched. In DNA, the CDR3 is TGTGCCAGCAGCTCTACAGGGGACCTGAACACTGAAGCTTTCTTT. Its protein is CASSSTGDLNTEAFF.

The chain carries TRBV7-2 and TRBJ2-4; D might be TRBD1 or TRBD2, each matching 6 bases. The CDR3 is made up of 16 amino acids. Germline V lookup: CDR1 SGHTA, CDR2 FQGNSA. Trimming cost V 5 bases and J 7 bases, with 21 bases left between them. CDR3 loop: CASSIGGLAGDNIQYF. Written as DNA, the CDR3 is TGTGCCAGCAGCATAGGGGGGCTAGCAGGGGACAACATTCAGTACTTC.

The rearrangement links TRBV18 to TRBJ2-6, with TRBD1 as a possible D gene (5 bases). Trimming cost V 5 bases and J 4 bases, with 15 bases left between them. From germline, CDR1 is KGHSH and CDR2 LQKENI. CDR3 length: 16 amino acids. CDR3 coding DNA: TGTGCCAGCTCAGAACAGGCAATTGGCGGGGCCAACGTCCTGACTTTC. Its translation is CASSEQAIGGANVLTF.

V usage is TRBV6-5 and J usage is TRBJ1-2, with D tentatively TRBD1 (5 bases). The V end was cut by 8 bases, the J end by 4 bases, with 17 bases between. The germline V gene encodes CDR1 MNHEY and CDR2 SVGAGI. The CDR3 has 14 amino acids. DNA of the CDR3: TGTGCCAGCCGGGAGGGGCAATTGGGCTATGGCTACACCTTC. Residues: CASREGQLGYGYTF.

This clone was observed a few times. CDR3 coding DNA: TGTGCCAGCAGGCTGACAGAGAACACTGAAGCTTTCTTT. Translating gives CASRLTENTEAFF. The gene calls are TRBV12-3 or TRBV12-4 and TRBJ1-1; TRBD1 might be the D (5 bases). This CDR3 is 13 amino acids long. Trimming pared 6 bases from V and 1 base from J, leaving 9 bases between.

The V call is TRBV6-4, the J call TRBJ1-1, with 7 nucleotides matching TRBD1. The CDR3 is made up of 14 amino acids. CDR1 MRHNA and CDR2 SNTAGT come from the germline V gene. The V gene end was trimmed by 4 bases and the J gene end by 6 bases; junction bases not matched to a gene: 8. CDR3 nucleotides: TGTGCCAGCAGTGTGGAGACAGGGCGGTCTGAAGCTTTCTTT. Translation: CASSVETGRSEAFF.

This sequence joins TRBV7-9 and TRBJ1-4, with D maybe TRBD1 (6 bases). The CDR3 is 16 residues long. Germline assignment: CDR1 SEHNR and CDR2 FQNEAQ (reference sequence). V was clipped by 5 bases and J by 6 bases, with 19 bases between them. In DNA, the CDR3 is TGTGCCAGCAGCCGCCTCCGAACCGAGGGGGATGAAAAACTGTTTTTT. Residues: CASSRLRTEGDEKLFF.

This clone was seen just once. J is TRBJ1-1 and V is TRBV10-3, with D possibly TRBD1 on 5 matching bases. The V gene's germline CDR1 is ENHRY and CDR2 SYGVKD. CDR3 length: 12 residues. V lost 0 bases and J lost 10, with 9 bases in between. CDR3 DNA sequence: TGTGCCATCAGTGAGTCTGCAGGGTTAGCTTTCTTT. Translated, it gives CAISESAGLAFF.

The V gene is TRBV6-5, the J gene TRBJ1-4; a possible D gene is TRBD1 (6 bases). Germline V gene lookup returns CDR1 MNHEY and CDR2 SVGAGI. The V and J ends lost 5 bases and 8 bases respectively, with 18 bases between them. The CDR3 loop spans 15 amino acids. The CDR3 loop reads CASSPGGGTSEKLFF. CDR3 nucleotide sequence: TGTGCCAGCAGTCCCGGGGGGGGGACATCGGAAAAACTGTTTTTT.

The CDR3 DNA reads TGCGCCAGCAGCCTAGGACAGGGGGCAACAGATACGCAGTATTTT. The encoded protein is CASSLGQGATDTQYF. J is TRBJ2-3 and V is TRBV5-1; TRBD1 aligns across 11 bases. The length of the CDR3 is 15 residues. Looked up from germline, CDR1 is SGHRS and CDR2 is YFSETQ. Losses at the gene ends were 4 bases for V and 3 bases for J; bases not matched to a gene: 4.

The chain carries TRBV6-5 and TRBJ1-1; maybe TRBD1 (6 bases). Deletions cut 8 bases from V and 7 bases from J, with 20 bases between. CDR1 MNHEY and CDR2 SVGAGI come from the germline V gene. The CDR3 is 14 amino acids. The CDR3 region has the DNA TGTGCCAGCGGTACTCAGGGGCGGAGAGGTGAAGCTTTCTTT. The encoded protein is CASGTQGRRGEAFF.

In its sample, this clone was seen a few times. The genes are TRBV24-1 and TRBJ1-1; 8 bases agree with TRBD1. Germline values: CDR1 KGHDR, CDR2 SFDVKD. V trimming: 9 bases; J trimming: 9 bases; junction bases outside the gene matches: 11. This CDR3 comprises 13 residues. CDR3 nucleotide sequence: TGTGCCACCGAGGACAGGGTTGTGGGGCAAGCTTTCTTT. This gives the protein CATEDRVVGQAFF.

The rearrangement joins TRBV5-5 to TRBJ2-1, with 8 bases lining up with TRBD1. Germline trimming cut 3 bases from V and 7 bases from J; bases unmatched to any gene: 6. Germline-derived CDR1 and CDR2 are SGHKS and YYEKEE (reference sequence). The CDR3 spans 14 residues. The CDR3 DNA sequence: TGTGCCAGCAGCTCCCGACAGGGGTGGAATGAGCAGTTCTTC. Protein product: CASSSRQGWNEQFF.

This chain connects TRBV7-2 to TRBJ1-6, with unresolved D. Germline assignment: CDR1 SGHTA and CDR2 FQGNSA. CDR3 size: 16 residues. V lost 2 bases and J lost 0, with 8 bases in between. The CDR3: CASSLRGSSYNSPLHF. CDR3 sequence (DNA): TGTGCCAGCAGCTTACGCGGAAGCTCCTATAATTCACCCCTCCACTTT.